This T cell receptor beta chain derives from a study of regulatory T cells in long-lasting Graves disease (dated by TCRdb to the early 2020s). Study-level background: Patients with newly diagnosed Graves' disease had been on antithyroid drugs for under 3 months. Persistent Graves' disease patients were compared with newly diagnosed Graves' disease patients by peripheral blood TCR sequencing and RNA sequencing. The study took place in China and was registered as a clinical trial. A total of about 33 samples were covered by TCR sequencing, comprising 13 persistent and around 20 newly diagnosed Graves' disease patients.

Findings and caveats that apply to the study as a whole: The authors noted that the small sample size was a limitation that may lower accuracy. Sequencing and analysis were restricted to the TCR beta chain. Compared with newly diagnosed patients, persistent Graves' disease patients had lower TCR Shannon entropy and fewer highly expanded clones, which suggests clonal expansion. Preferential use of TRBV28, TRBJ1-2 and TRBJ2-5 was observed in persistent disease, whereas TRBV20-1 and TRBJ2-1 were favored in newly diagnosed disease. A larger number of public clonotypes was shared among persistent patients (around 2,500) than among newly diagnosed patients (around 890). The study examined only peripheral blood because the primary lesion, thyroid tissue, could not be accessed.

This clonotype was recorded many times. Its antigen remains unidentified. Nothing much larger sits one base from this clone, and base qualities are not available. V is shortened by 5 bases, J by 1 base, and the region joining them spans 14 bases. Sequences SGHAT (CDR1) and FQNNGV (CDR2) are obtained from the germline V gene. CDR3 length: 15 amino acids, cysteine to phenylalanine. The sequence is cut down to CDR3 DNA, 45 bases in frame from base 1. The label giving this sample's time point can be read as: newly diagnosed GD, antithyroid drugs for less than 3 months. RNA was extracted from PBMCs in TRIzol for both TCR sequencing and RNA sequencing. Graves' disease was diagnosed according to American Thyroid Association guidelines. Patients for the study were recruited at an endocrinology department in Xi'an, China. From each patient, approximately 10 milliliters of peripheral blood was collected into an EDTA anticoagulant tube. Ficoll Paque Plus density gradient separation was used to isolate PBMCs, and no additional T cell sorting was done. RNA quality was checked with an Agilent 2100 Bioanalyzer and agarose gel, and concentration with a NanoDrop 2000.

Receptor libraries were prepared by multiplex PCR. Data came from an Illumina HiSeq 4000. CDR3 regions were amplified by Arm-PCR with iRepertoire HTBI primers to construct TCR beta libraries. PCR products were gel purified before sequencing. In the original analysis: A total of roughly 65 TRBV and under 15 TRBJ segments were identified across samples and were used for gene usage analysis of CDR3 amino acid clonotypes. COPE and FqMerger were used to merge filtered high-quality paired reads into contigs. Contigs were aligned with BLAST to IMGT TRBV, TRBD and TRBJ reference genes, and CDR3 was defined per IMGT. Any clonotype with a frequency above 0.1% was counted as a highly expanded clone. Shannon entropy served as the measure of repertoire diversity, while the Gini coefficient captured V-J evenness. Clonotypes shared by more than one individual were considered public. TCRdb handled the public reads itself, with Q25 trimming in fastp and clone calling in MiXCR, and kept productive beta chains. Identical CDR3 protein sequences are pooled into one entry, listed with their most common genes and DNA. TCRdb's processing, not the authors', yielded these V and J calls. The sample contains about 220,000 distinct CDR3 sequences, roughly 18% of them found a single time. The ten top clones hold approximately 12% of the sample.

These data also formed part of another study, on T cells in Graves' hyperthyroidism and ophthalmopathy. As noted in the second study: Stable Graves' hyperthyroidism was defined as the absence of progression to ophthalmopathy over 18 months of follow-up. Hyperthyroidism patients were aged 18 to 65 years and newly diagnosed, with disease duration of less than 2 months. Exclusion was applied to patients with uncontrolled infections, other autoimmune diseases, pregnancy or lactation. Diagnoses relied on clinical symptoms, serum thyroxine and TRAb, thyroid ultrasound and orbital computed tomography. The first round of RT-PCR for the TCR CDR3 was performed with the HTBI primer set and the Qiagen OneStep RT-PCR kit. Most expanded thyroid clonotypes (frequency above 0.001) were also detected in blood, a finding suggesting that blood repertoires may reflect thyroid immune responses. A model built on a 13 V-J signature distinguished ophthalmopathy from stable hyperthyroidism, reaching around 88% sensitivity and 81.08% specificity in cross-validation and 80%/75% in testing. In validation, the model predicted progression to ophthalmopathy a median of 6.5 months before onset, with roughly 70% sensitivity and almost 75% specificity. To identify distinguishing TCR V-J signatures, a discovery cohort of some 99 patients was used, comprising roughly 45 with Graves' ophthalmopathy and 57 with stable Graves' hyperthyroidism. Prospective prediction of ophthalmopathy was tested in an independent validation cohort of fewer than 20 hyperthyroidism patients and around 16 patients who later progressed to ophthalmopathy. The roughly 94 discovery patients were randomly divided into training and test sets at a 7:3 ratio. Thyroid tissue and blood T-cell repertoires from six Graves' hyperthyroidism patients were also compared in the study. After sampling, hyperthyroidism patients received methimazole starting at 30 mg daily, and ophthalmopathy patients received high-dose intravenous methylprednisolone. Libraries were constructed in a second round of multiplex PCR, after which size selection and purification were carried out. Paired-end sequencing of the libraries was performed with 100 bp reads on an Illumina HiSeq2000. SOAPnuke was used to process the raw data, removing reads that contained adapters or uncalled bases, had a mean Phred below 15, or lacked an exact match to the constant primer or identifier. High-quality paired reads were merged using COPE v1.2.5, and each unique nucleotide sequence was defined as a clonotype. MiTCR v1.1 was used to align clonotypes to the IMGT TRBV, TRBD and TRBJ reference segments. Only V-J combinations with frequency above 0.0001, covering about 99% of repertoires, were analysed. A TCS score was defined as the ratio of F50 (clonal expansion) to E x V (chaos), with BLOSUM62-based TCRdist applied between CDR3 peptides within each V-J. Welch's t-statistics and random forest reduced fewer than 600 V-J features to around 14, which were used in a naive Bayes classifier (R e1071). Sample size was not statistically predetermined, and blinding of investigators to group allocation was not performed. The paper reports TCR Vbeta CDR3 sequencing of roughly 140 peripheral blood samples: under 45 ophthalmopathy, 70 to 85 hyperthyroidism and around 17 progressor patients.

Sequenced here: peripheral blood mononuclear cells (PBMCs), sampled at new diagnosis, from a patient treated with antithyroid drugs. The sequence derives from a woman aged 25-40 years with Graves disease. Donor details come from another sample of the same person, matched by shared clones. Here the chain combines TRBV11-2 and TRBJ1-1; perhaps TRBD1 is the D gene, with 6 bases matching. CDR3 loop: CASSLGRTANTEAFF. The bases read TGTGCCAGCAGCCTGGGGAGGACAGCGAACACTGAAGCTTTCTTT.